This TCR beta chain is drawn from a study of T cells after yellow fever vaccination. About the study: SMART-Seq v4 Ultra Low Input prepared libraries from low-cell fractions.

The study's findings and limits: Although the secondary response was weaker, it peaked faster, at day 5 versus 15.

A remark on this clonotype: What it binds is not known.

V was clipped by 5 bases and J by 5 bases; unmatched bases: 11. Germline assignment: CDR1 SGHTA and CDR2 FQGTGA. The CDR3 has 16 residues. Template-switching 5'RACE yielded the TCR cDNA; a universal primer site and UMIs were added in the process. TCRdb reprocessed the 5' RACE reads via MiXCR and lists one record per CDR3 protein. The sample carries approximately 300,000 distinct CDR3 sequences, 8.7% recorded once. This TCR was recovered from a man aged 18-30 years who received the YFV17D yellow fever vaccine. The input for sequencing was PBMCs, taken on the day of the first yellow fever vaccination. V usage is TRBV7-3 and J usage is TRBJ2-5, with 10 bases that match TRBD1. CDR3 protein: CASSPYDRGPYETQYF. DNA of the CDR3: TGTGCCAGCAGCCCCTACGACAGGGGGCCTTACGAGACCCAGTACTTC. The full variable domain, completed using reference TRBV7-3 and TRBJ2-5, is GAGVSQTPSNKVTEKGKYVELRCDPISGHTALYWYRQSLGQGPEFLIYFQGTGAADDSGLPNDRFFAVRPEGSVSTLKIQRTERGDSAVYLCASSPYDRGPYETQYFGPGTRLLVL.